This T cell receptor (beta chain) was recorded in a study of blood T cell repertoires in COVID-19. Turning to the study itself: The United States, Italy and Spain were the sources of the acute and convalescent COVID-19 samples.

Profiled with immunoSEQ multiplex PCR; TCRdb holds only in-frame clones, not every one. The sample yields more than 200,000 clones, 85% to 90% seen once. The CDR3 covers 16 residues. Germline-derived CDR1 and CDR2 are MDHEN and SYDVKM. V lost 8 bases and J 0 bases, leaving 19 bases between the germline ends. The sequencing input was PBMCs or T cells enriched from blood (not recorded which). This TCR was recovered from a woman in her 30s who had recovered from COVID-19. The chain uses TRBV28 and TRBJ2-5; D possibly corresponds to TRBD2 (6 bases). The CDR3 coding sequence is TGTGCCAGCTCAACCCCATGGGGAGGAAACCAAGAGACCCAGTACTTC. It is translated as CASSTPWGGNQETQYF.